In its sample, the clone carrying this T cell receptor (beta chain) was seen a few times. Germline CDR1 is LGHDT and CDR2 is YNNKEL (reference sequence). This CDR3 comprises 18 residues. V was shortened by 4 bases and J by 4 bases, with 25 bases between the two germline ends. This entry belongs to a study of blood T cell repertoires in COVID-19. About the research overall: The analysed material was cDNA or gDNA that came from T cells, B-cell-depleted T cells, or PBMCs.

Per the original methods: Amplifying reference gene primers gave estimates of nucleated cell counts. The repertoire was sequenced with immunoSEQ multiplex PCR; TCRdb's copy has only in-frame clones and lacks some. V, J and clone size were drawn from that table, and D and trimming were deduced from the DNA. Of 100,000 or so clones listed, 80% to 95% are singletons. The clonotype originates from a human donor with active COVID-19. The donor label of this sample is uncertain. Sequencing was performed on peripheral blood. This chain joins TRBV3-1 (or the pseudogene TRBV3-2) and TRBJ1-1, with a tentative D call TRBD1 (5 bases). The CDR3 loop is CASSRRPEGWGDGTEAFF. The CDR3 DNA reads as TGTGCCAGCAGCCGGAGGCCCGAGGGGTGGGGGGATGGCACTGAAGCTTTCTTT.